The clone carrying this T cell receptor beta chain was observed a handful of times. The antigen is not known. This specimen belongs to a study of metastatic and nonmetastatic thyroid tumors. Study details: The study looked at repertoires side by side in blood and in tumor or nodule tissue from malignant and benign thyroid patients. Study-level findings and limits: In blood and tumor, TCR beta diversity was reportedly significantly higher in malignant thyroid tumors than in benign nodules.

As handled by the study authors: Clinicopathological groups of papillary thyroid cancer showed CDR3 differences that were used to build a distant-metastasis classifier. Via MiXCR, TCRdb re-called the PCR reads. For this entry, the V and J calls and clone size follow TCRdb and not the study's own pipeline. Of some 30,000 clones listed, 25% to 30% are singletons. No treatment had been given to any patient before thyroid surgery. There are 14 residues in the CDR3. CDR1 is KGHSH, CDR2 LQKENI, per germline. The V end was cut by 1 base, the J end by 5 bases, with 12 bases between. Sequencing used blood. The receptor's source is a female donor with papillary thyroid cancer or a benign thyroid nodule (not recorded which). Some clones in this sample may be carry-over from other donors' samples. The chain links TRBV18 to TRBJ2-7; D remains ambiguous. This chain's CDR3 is CASSPQGGSNEQYF. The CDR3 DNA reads TGTGCCAGCTCACCACAGGGCGGATCGAACGAGCAGTACTTC.